The next 32 T cell receptor beta chains were all read from a single sample in a study of shared clonotypes between healthy human individuals. Measured with immunoSEQ multiplex PCR; TCRdb has only the in-frame clones, and not every one. The sample holds over a million clones, around 95% seen once. The specimen sequenced was naive CD4+ T cells sorted from blood. Subset defined: CD45RA+ positively selected. Every receptor here comes from a man aged 25-40 years in good health.

Comments on this clone: The sample holds other DNA sequences that translate to the same CDR3. The chain carries TRBV6-5 and TRBJ2-1; D is undetermined. The CDR3 consists of 14 residues. V was clipped by 0 bases and J by 1 base, with 4 bases between them. Germline-derived CDR1 and CDR2 are MNHEY and SVGAGI. CDR3 nucleotide sequence: TGTGCCAGCAGTTACTCACGATCCTACAATGAGCAGTTCTTC. Translation: CASSYSRSYNEQFF.

Comments on this clone: This specimen includes other DNA sequences encoding the same CDR3. DNA of the CDR3: TGCGCCAGCAGCCAACAGGGGGGAAACACTGAAGCTTTCTTT. This codes for CASSQQGGNTEAFF. The chain is built from TRBV5-1 and TRBJ1-1; 8 bases map to TRBD1. The CDR3 extends over 14 amino acids. Unmatched junction bases numbered 4, after V lost 4 bases and J lost 2 bases. CDR1 is SGHRS, CDR2 YFSETQ, per germline.

This clone occurred once. This chain connects TRBV9 to TRBJ2-2; D gene unclear. CDR1 and CDR2 (germline): SGDLS, YYNGEE. Trimming left V 4 bases short and J 6 bases short, with 10 bases between. The CDR3 contains 13 residues. The CDR3 sequence: CASSIRSAGELFF. CDR3 nucleotide sequence: TGTGCCAGCAGCATCAGATCGGCCGGGGAGCTGTTTTTT.

The genes are TRBV5-1 and TRBJ2-7; TRBD2 matches at 11 bases. CDR3 length: 15 amino acids. J gave up 5 bases and V 4 bases, and 8 bases lay outside the gene matches. The germline gives CDR1 SGHRS, CDR2 YFSETQ. CDR3 coding DNA: TGCGCCAGCAGCGGATTAGCGGGAGGGCCAAACGAGCAGTACTTC. Translating it yields CASSGLAGGPNEQYF.

This chain links TRBV10-2 with TRBJ2-3; TRBD2 is a possible D gene (5 bases). V lost 10 bases and J 6 bases, leaving 11 bases between the germline ends. CDR3 length: 11 residues. Germline V gene lookup returns CDR1 WSHSY and CDR2 SAAADI. This CDR3 is CATWRSDTQYF. CDR3 nucleotides: TGCGCCACCTGGAGGAGTGATACGCAGTATTTT.

The J gene is TRBJ1-5, the V gene TRBV28, with D possibly matching TRBD1 (5 bases). Germline CDR1 and CDR2: MDHEN and SYDVKM. V dropped 2 bases and J dropped 2 bases, with 16 bases sitting between them. The CDR3 has 17 residues. The CDR3 nucleotides read TGTGCCAGCAGTTTAAGGCAGGACACCCGAGGCAATCAGCCCCAGCATTTT. The encoded protein is CASSLRQDTRGNQPQHF.

The rearrangement uses TRBV12-5 and TRBJ2-1; 11 bases map to TRBD2. This CDR3 comprises 18 residues. The germline CDR1 and CDR2 sequences are LGHNT and FRNRAP. V shed 7 bases, J shed 3 bases, and the junction held 14 bases outside the gene matches. In DNA form, the CDR3 reads TGTGCTAGTGCCAAAAGGAGAATAGCGGGGGGGGACTACAATGAGCAGTTCTTC. Residues: CASAKRRIAGGDYNEQFF.

J is TRBJ2-3 and V is TRBV7-2, with D perhaps matching TRBD1 (5 bases). The CDR3 has 13 residues. Trimming took off 5 bases at V and 7 bases at J, with 13 bases between the two ends. The V gene's germline CDR1 is SGHTA and CDR2 FQGNSA. This CDR3 is CASSPRQRHTQYF. Written as DNA, the CDR3 is TGTGCCAGCAGCCCCCGACAGAGGCATACGCAGTATTTT.

The V and J genes are TRBV20-1 and TRBJ1-2; D is possibly TRBD1 (5 bases). Trimming removed 3 bases from V and 7 bases from J, with 9 bases in between. The CDR3 has 11 amino acids. The V gene's germline CDR1 is DFQATT and CDR2 SNEGSKA (reference sequence). In DNA form, the CDR3 reads TGCAGTGCTAGTCGGGGGTTTGGCTACACCTTC. It specifies CSASRGFGYTF.

The CDR3 spells CASSERTGGGGELFF. CDR3 sequence (DNA): TGTGCCAGCAGTGAAAGGACAGGGGGAGGTGGGGAGCTGTTTTTT. J is TRBJ2-2 and V is TRBV25-1; 10 nucleotides match TRBD1. The CDR3 has 15 residues. Germline CDR1 reads MGHDK; CDR2 reads SYGVNS. Trimming removed 2 bases from V and 8 bases from J; junction bases left unmatched: 5.

V and J are TRBV14 and TRBJ1-1; weak D call: TRBD1 (6 bases). Trimming cost V 1 base and J 4 bases, with 19 bases left between them. The CDR3 is made up of 17 amino acids. CDR1 is SGHDN and CDR2 is FVKESK in the germline V gene. In DNA, the CDR3 is TGTGCCAGCAGCCAAGTATCGGGGCGGGGGCTCGGCACTGAAGCTTTCTTT. This encodes CASSQVSGRGLGTEAFF.

This chain joins TRBV19 and TRBJ2-7, with D possibly being TRBD2 (6 bases). Deletions cut 2 bases from V and 5 bases from J, with 19 bases between. The CDR3 is 16 residues long. The germline V gene has CDR1 LNHDA and CDR2 SQIVND (reference sequence). The CDR3 spells CASSISPRGPGDEQYF. CDR3 coding DNA: TGTGCCAGTAGTATATCGCCGCGGGGACCCGGGGACGAGCAGTACTTC.

The chain has TRBV21-1 and TRBJ2-7; whether TRBD2, the table's D call, matches the DNA was not checked. TRBV21-1 constitutes a pseudogene. The CDR3 spans 16 residues. The CDR3 protein is CASSIGLAGFLYEQYF. The CDR3 nucleotides are TGTGCCAGCAGCATCGGACTAGCGGGATTTCTTTACGAGCAGTACTTC.

This clone was picked up one time. The CDR3 sequence is CASSRPSTEQYF. DNA for the CDR3: TGCGCCAGCAGCCGCCCCAGTACCGAGCAGTACTTC. The V and J genes are TRBV5-1 and TRBJ2-7; D gene uncertain. Germline-derived CDR1 and CDR2 are SGHRS and YFSETQ. V gave up 4 bases and J gave up 6 bases, with 11 bases separating them. The CDR3 extends over 12 amino acids.

Comment on this clone: Other DNA sequences in the same sample also yield this CDR3. This chain uses TRBV20-1 with TRBJ2-7; D might be TRBD1 or TRBD2, each matching 5 bases. This CDR3 spans 11 amino acids. In germline, CDR1 is DFQATT, CDR2 SNEGSKA (reference sequence). V was shortened by 6 bases and J by 7 bases, with 13 bases between the two germline ends. The CDR3 DNA reads TGCAGTGCCCGAGACTGGGGGGAGCAGTACTTC. It codes for CSARDWGEQYF.

V and J are TRBV4-3 and TRBJ2-6, with D hard to call. The CDR3 is 13 amino acids. Trimming removed 6 bases from V and 2 bases from J, with 5 bases in between. From germline, CDR1 is LGHNA and CDR2 YSLEER. This chain's CDR3 is CASRRTGANVLTF. DNA for the CDR3: TGCGCCAGCAGACGGACTGGGGCCAACGTCCTGACTTTC.

The chain joins TRBV6-1 to TRBJ1-4, with TRBD1 matching over 10 bases. CDR1 and CDR2 from the germline V gene are MNHNS and SASEGT. Trimming removed 0 bases from V and 4 bases from J; junction bases left unmatched: 8. CDR3 size: 18 residues. The CDR3 reads CASSEAVTGGLINEKLFF. CDR3 nucleotide sequence: TGTGCCAGCAGTGAAGCAGTGACAGGGGGCCTCATTAATGAAAAACTGTTTTTT.

The V and J genes are TRBV7-9 and TRBJ1-3, with a tentative D call TRBD1 (5 bases). There are 17 residues in the CDR3. CDR1 and CDR2 from the germline V gene are SEHNR and FQNEAQ (reference sequence). Trimming removed 4 bases from V and 0 bases from J, with 16 bases in between. The CDR3 here is CASSSGASTYSGNTIYF. As DNA, the CDR3 is TGTGCCAGCAGCTCCGGGGCCAGTACATACTCTGGAAACACCATATATTTT. Looking up the rest from reference TRBV7-9 and TRBJ1-3 gives the full variable domain: DTGVSQNPRHKITKRGQNVTFRCDPISEHNRLYWYRQTLGQGPEFLTYFQNEAQLEKSRLLSDRFSAERPKGSFSTLEIQRTEQGDSAMYLCASSSGASTYSGNTIYFGEGSWLTVV.

Note on this clone: The junction departs from the called germline gene at one end, perhaps through a read error. V and J are TRBV19 and TRBJ2-1, with D perhaps given as TRBD1 or TRBD2 (7 bases each). Germline V gives CDR1 LNHDA, CDR2 SQIVND (reference sequence). The CDR3 has 16 residues. CDR3 residues: CATSRPRGRGPNERFF. Here the CDR3 DNA reads TGTGCCACCTCACGCCCTAGGGGGAGGGGGCCCAATGAGCGGTTCTTC. The variable domain in full, completed from reference TRBV19 and TRBJ2-1, reads DGGITQSPKYLFRKEGQNVTLSCEQNLNHDAMYWYRQDPGQGLRLIYYSQIVNDFQKGDIAEGYSVSREKKESFPLTVTSAQKNPTAFYLCATSRPRGRGPNERFFGPGTRLTVL.

This chain joins TRBV28 and TRBJ2-7, with D perhaps TRBD1 (7 bases). This CDR3 is built from 11 residues. With 7 bases removed from V and 9 bases from J, the gap between germline ends came to 13 bases. Germline V lookup: CDR1 MDHEN, CDR2 SYDVKM. The CDR3 DNA is TGTGCCAGCACAGGGGGGCCCCTGCAGTACTTC. It yields the protein CASTGGPLQYF.

The chain couples TRBV15 to TRBJ2-2; D is unclear. Trimming shortened V by 6 bases and J by 5 bases, and 13 bases separated the two germline ends. The germline CDR1 and CDR2 sequences are LNHNV and YYDKDF (reference sequence). The CDR3 spans 14 residues. The CDR3: CATRISAATGELFF. As DNA, the CDR3 is TGTGCCACCAGAATAAGTGCTGCGACCGGGGAGCTGTTTTTT.

The V call is TRBV6-6, the J call TRBJ1-2; 7 positions agree with TRBD1. Germline CDR1 MNHNY, CDR2 SVGAGI (reference sequence). J gave up 8 bases and V 6 bases, and 12 bases lay outside the gene matches. The CDR3 length is 14 residues. CDR3 DNA sequence: TGTGCCAGCAGATTGGACAGGACCCCCAGGGGCTACACCTTC. Its translation: CASRLDRTPRGYTF.

This clone appeared a few times. The chain combines TRBV28 with TRBJ1-5; D uncertain. Germline CDR1 reads MDHEN; CDR2 reads SYDVKM. The CDR3 totals 14 residues. With 5 bases removed from V and 7 bases from J, the gap between germline ends came to 15 bases. The CDR3 spells CASSAPGIGQPQHF. Here the CDR3 DNA reads TGTGCCAGCAGTGCTCCGGGGATTGGGCAGCCCCAGCATTTT.

V and J are TRBV7-8 and TRBJ2-2; TRBD1 agrees at 8 bases. The CDR3 consists of 15 residues. V lost 5 bases, J lost 6 bases, and 8 bases stayed unmatched. Germline V CDR1 and CDR2: SGHVS, FQNEAQ. The CDR3 DNA reads as TGTGCCAGCAGCCTGACAGGGGCCGGGGCCGGGGAGCTGTTTTTT. This gives the protein CASSLTGAGAGELFF.

To note about this clone: Other DNA sequences in this specimen translate into the identical CDR3. This chain uses TRBV28 with TRBJ1-5; no clear D gene. The germline gives CDR1 MDHEN, CDR2 SYDVKM. The CDR3 loop spans 12 amino acids. V lost 6 bases to trimming and J lost 7 bases, with 10 bases between them. The CDR3 is CASSWGGQPQHF. The CDR3 DNA reads as TGTGCCAGCAGCTGGGGTGGACAGCCCCAGCATTTT. Variable domain in full (rest from reference TRBV28 and TRBJ1-5): DVKVTQSSRYLVKRTGEKVFLECVQDMDHENMFWYRQDPGLGLRLIYFSYDVKMKEKGDIPEGYSVSREKKERFSLILESASTNQTSMYLCASSWGGQPQHFGDGTRLSIL.

V and J are TRBV28 and TRBJ1-2; D unresolved. V gave up 8 bases and J gave up 8 bases, with 9 bases separating them. Per the germline V gene, CDR1 is MDHEN and CDR2 is SYDVKM. The CDR3 runs 10 residues. DNA for the CDR3: TGTGCCAGCGCGCATAAAGGCTACACCTTC. Translation: CASAHKGYTF.

The rearrangement uses TRBV12-5 and TRBJ1-1, with TRBD1 matching over 10 bases. CDR1 and CDR2 from the germline V gene are LGHNT and FRNRAP. V trimming: 1 base; J trimming: 3 bases; junction bases outside the gene matches: 11. The CDR3 has 18 residues. CDR3: CASGLAGQGIRVDTEAFF. CDR3 nucleotide sequence: TGTGCTAGTGGTTTGGCGGGACAGGGGATAAGAGTAGACACTGAAGCTTTCTTT.

V gene TRBV30 combines with J gene TRBJ1-3; possible D gene TRBD1, 5 bases. This CDR3 is 14 amino acids long. V lost 4 bases and J 10 bases, leaving 20 bases between the germline ends. The germline gives CDR1 GTSNPN, CDR2 SVGIG (reference sequence). The CDR3 DNA reads as TGTGCCTGGATGGCAAGGGGACGGAATGTTACCATATATTTT. Amino acid sequence: CAWMARGRNVTIYF.

As DNA, the CDR3 is TGTGCCAGCAGTTTAGGTGCGGGAGTTAGCTCCTACGAGCAGTACTTC. Translating it yields CASSLGAGVSSYEQYF. The V gene is TRBV28, the J gene TRBJ2-7; 7 bases fit TRBD2. The V segment lost 2 bases and the J segment 0 bases; nucleotides outside the gene matches: 7. This CDR3 spans 16 amino acids. Per the germline V gene, CDR1 is MDHEN and CDR2 is SYDVKM.

This chain joins TRBV5-6 and TRBJ2-7, with 7 positions matching TRBD2. The CDR3 has 18 residues. Trimming cost V 4 bases and J 1 base; bases outside gene matches: 17. The germline CDR1 and CDR2 sequences are SGHDT and YYEEEE. CDR3 DNA: TGTGCCAGCAGCCGTATGTCCGCGGGAGTAGTTACATCCTACGAGCAGTACTTC. Translated, it gives CASSRMSAGVVTSYEQYF.

The genes are TRBV7-9 and TRBJ2-3; D is ambiguous. Germline CDR1 and CDR2: SEHNR and FQNEAQ (reference sequence). The CDR3 runs to 14 residues. V dropped 5 bases and J dropped 5 bases, with 14 bases sitting between them. The CDR3 DNA reads as TGTGCCAGCAGCCCGTCGGTAACGGGAGATACGCAGTATTTT. It specifies CASSPSVTGDTQYF.

The chain employs TRBV14 and TRBJ2-3; TRBD2 agrees at 9 bases. CDR1 is SGHDN and CDR2 is FVKESK in the germline V gene. The V and J ends lost 6 bases and 5 bases, in that order; junction bases with no gene match: 6. The CDR3 runs 14 residues. The chain's CDR3 is CASRKKLAGDTQYF. Here the CDR3 DNA reads TGTGCCAGCAGGAAGAAACTAGCGGGAGATACGCAGTATTTT.